The 16 T cell receptor beta chains below were found in one sample sequenced in a study of PD-1 blockade in classical Hodgkin lymphoma (TCRdb year 2020). The protocol used for the library was the immunoSEQ multiplex PCR assay. The source is immuneACCESS, and TCRdb retained only in-frame sequences with V and J called. Part of the clones is not carried over; for the studies checked, unresolved V genes explain less than half of this, and the remainder is unexplained. The sample contains about 9,500 clones, 80% to 85% of them found a single time. The leading ten clones occupy about 1.5% of the sample. The sample's time point label, decoded: cycle 4 day 1 (C4D1), after around six weeks of nivolumab. Every trial patient had relapsed following autologous stem cell transplantation, and prior brentuximab vedotin exposure was what differed among cohorts A, B and C. CD4+ T cells were purified from thawed PBMCs by magnetic negative selection with a Miltenyi CD4+ T cell isolation kit.

This specimen consisted of CD4+ T cells from blood, obtained before the fourth cycle of nivolumab. The source is a human donor with classical Hodgkin lymphoma.

This rearrangement joins TRBV4-3 to TRBJ2-3; 7 bases map to TRBD1. Germline trimming cut 0 bases from V and 4 bases from J; bases unmatched to any gene: 4. The CDR3 runs to 15 residues. CDR1 is LGHNA and CDR2 is YSLEER in the germline V gene. CDR3 loop: CASSQDDRDPDTQYF. CDR3 in DNA: TGCGCCAGCAGCCAAGACGACAGGGATCCAGATACGCAGTATTTT.

The chain couples TRBV6-5 to TRBJ1-5; 8 nucleotides agree with TRBD1. The length of the CDR3 is 14 residues. CDR1 is MNHEY and CDR2 is SVGAGI in the germline V gene. The V gene end was trimmed by 6 bases and the J gene end by 6 bases; junction bases not matched to a gene: 7. CDR3 protein: CASRKTGVGQPQHF. The CDR3 region has the DNA TGTGCCAGCAGGAAGACAGGGGTAGGTCAGCCCCAGCATTTT.

V and J are TRBV7-3 and TRBJ2-2; TRBD1 might be the D (6 bases). The germline V gene encodes CDR1 SGHTA and CDR2 FQGTGA. The CDR3 has 15 residues. V dropped 5 bases and J dropped 4 bases, with 14 bases sitting between them. CDR3 sequence reads: CASSQRQAGTGELFF. CDR3 coding DNA: TGTGCCAGCAGCCAAAGACAGGCGGGCACCGGGGAGCTGTTTTTT.

Note on this clone: One junction end does not reproduce the germline sequence, and a read error may be involved. The V and J genes are TRBV7-7 and TRBJ2-7, with 9 positions matching TRBD2. Germline CDR1 SSHAT, CDR2 FNYEAQ (reference sequence). The CDR3 is made up of 16 amino acids. For the CDR3, the DNA is TGTGCTAGCAGCCCGGCGGATAGCGGGAGTCCCTACGAGCAGTACTTC. Translating gives CASSPADSGSPYEQYF.

The chain combines TRBV29-1 with TRBJ2-3; D is possibly TRBD2 (6 bases). V gave up 2 bases and J gave up 0 bases, with 9 bases separating them. The CDR3 is made up of 14 amino acids. CDR1 is SQVTM and CDR2 is ANQGSEA in the germline V gene. CDR3 coding DNA: TGCAGCGTTGAACTAGCGCCTAGCACAGATACGCAGTATTTT. Residues: CSVELAPSTDTQYF.

This sequence joins TRBV7-9 and TRBJ1-1, with 8 bases identical to TRBD1. Trimming cost V 4 bases and J 3 bases; bases outside gene matches: 4. The CDR3 covers 14 residues. CDR1 and CDR2 from the germline V gene are SEHNR and FQNEAQ (reference sequence). In DNA form, the CDR3 reads TGTGCCAGCAGCTCCGACAGGGGTCACACTGAAGCTTTCTTT. This codes for CASSSDRGHTEAFF.

This chain uses TRBV7-6 with TRBJ1-1, with no clear D. CDR1 and CDR2 (germline): SGHVS, FNYEAQ. Trimming took off 1 base at V and 8 bases at J, with 11 bases between the two ends. The CDR3 is 13 amino acids. CDR3 region: CASSLEWAGEAFF. The CDR3 bases are TGTGCCAGCAGCTTAGAGTGGGCAGGAGAAGCTTTCTTT.

The genes are TRBV19 and TRBJ2-7, with TRBD1 matching over 7 bases. The germline CDR1 and CDR2 sequences are LNHDA and SQIVND (reference sequence). Losses at the gene ends were 3 bases for V and 4 bases for J; bases not matched to a gene: 6. The CDR3 spans 14 residues. The CDR3, as DNA: TGTGCCAGTAGTATTAACAGGGGCCCATACGAGCAGTACTTC. Translating it yields CASSINRGPYEQYF.

The J gene is TRBJ2-5, the V gene TRBV7-8, with TRBD2 matching over 9 bases. The V and J ends lost 5 bases and 5 bases, in that order; junction bases with no gene match: 9. The germline V gene has CDR1 SGHVS and CDR2 FQNEAQ. There are 15 residues in the CDR3. The CDR3 reads CASSVMSGGLETQYF. The CDR3 nucleotides read TGTGCCAGCAGCGTAATGAGCGGGGGGCTTGAGACCCAGTACTTC.

The gene calls are TRBV5-1 and TRBJ1-3; 9 bases are shared with TRBD1. Trimming took 3 bases from V and 3 from J; bases not matched to a gene: 10. The CDR3 is 17 residues long. CDR1 is SGHRS and CDR2 is YFSETQ in the germline V gene. CDR3 amino acids: CASSSNTDRGGGNTIYF. The CDR3 DNA reads as TGCGCCAGCAGCTCGAATACGGACAGGGGAGGTGGAAACACCATATATTTT.

The rearrangement joins TRBV7-9 to TRBJ1-2; TRBD1 matches at 7 bases. The CDR3 loop spans 11 amino acids. Germline lookup yields CDR1 SEHNR and CDR2 FQNEAQ (reference sequence). The CDR3 protein is CATGSGYGYTF. The CDR3 nucleotides read TGTGCGACAGGGAGCGGTTATGGCTACACCTTC. Supplemented by reference TRBV7-9 and TRBJ1-2, the full variable domain reads DTGVSQNPRHKITKRGQNVTFRCDPISEHNRLYWYRQTLGQGPEFLTYFQNEAQLEKSRLLSDRFSAERPKGSFSTLEIQRTEQGDSAMYLCATGSGYGYTFGSGTRLTVV.

There are a few counts of this clone. This chain joins TRBV19 and TRBJ1-5, with 8 bases aligning to TRBD1. Unmatched junction bases numbered 4, after V lost 4 bases and J lost 2 bases. The length of the CDR3 is 15 residues. Germline V gives CDR1 LNHDA, CDR2 SQIVND (reference sequence). The CDR3 sequence is CASSNGQGRNQPQHF. CDR3 coding DNA: TGTGCCAGTAGTAATGGACAGGGACGCAATCAGCCCCAGCATTTT.

The rearrangement links TRBV10-3 to TRBJ2-2; 9 bases align to TRBD1. CDR1 and CDR2 (germline): ENHRY, SYGVKD. After removal of 6 bases from V and 1 base from J, the junction contained 3 bases not matched to a gene. The length of the CDR3 is 15 residues. In DNA form, the CDR3 reads TGTGCCATCAGGCCGGGACAGGGGAACACCGGGGAGCTGTTTTTT. Amino acid sequence: CAIRPGQGNTGELFF.

This chain joins TRBV11-2 and TRBJ2-7, with no clear D. The V end lost 1 base, the J end lost 4 bases, and 5 bases lay between the germline ends. Germline V gene data show CDR1 as SGHAT and CDR2 as FQNNGV. The CDR3 totals 12 residues. DNA for the CDR3: TGTGCCAGCAGCTTAGCCCGGTACGAGCAGTACTTC. Translating it yields CASSLARYEQYF.

This chain joins TRBV7-9 and TRBJ1-4; 8 bases map to TRBD1. Germline CDR1 SEHNR, CDR2 FQNEAQ (reference sequence). The CDR3 extends over 12 amino acids. Germline trimming cut 6 bases from V and 10 bases from J; bases unmatched to any gene: 4. CDR3 sequence (DNA): TGTGCCAGCAGTCCAGGGGGCGGAAAACTGTTTTTT. Translating gives CASSPGGGKLFF.

The genes are TRBV5-1 and TRBJ1-3; D gene unclear. Trimming cost V 2 bases and J 0 bases, with 15 bases left between them. This CDR3 has 17 residues. Germline CDR1 and CDR2: SGHRS and YFSETQ. CDR3 nucleotide sequence: TGCGCCAGCAGCTTAGGAGGTACCGGGTTCTCTGGAAACACCATATATTTT. Its protein product is CASSLGGTGFSGNTIYF.